This TCR beta chain stems from a study of T-cell memory formation after mild COVID-19. Study-wide results and limits: Cross-reactive memory apparently joined, as some responding clones appeared in pre-infection memory. Clones that got smaller from day 15 to 85 had even CD4/CD8, while clones growing later tipped toward CD4+.

TCR alpha and TCR beta cDNA libraries carrying sample barcodes and UMIs came from 5'RACE with constant-segment primers. MiXCR, applied by TCRdb to the 5' RACE reads, yields one record per CDR3 protein. The sample includes hundreds of thousands of distinct CDR3 sequences, roughly 17% of them seen just once. V lost 2 bases to trimming and J lost 3 bases; unmatched junction nucleotides: 8. The germline CDR1 and CDR2 sequences are MNHEY and SVGEGT. The CDR3 sequence is 17 residues long. As for this clonotype: Its antigen is undetermined.

This TCR was recovered from a man aged 18-30 years who had mild COVID-19 (a few samples of this study predate the infection). Cell type and time point are not known. Material: PBMCs or a T cell subset sorted from them (not recorded which). This sequence joins TRBV6-2 or TRBV6-3 and TRBJ2-5; 11 bases map to TRBD2. CDR3 in amino acids: CASSYPIAGGFKETQYF. CDR3 nucleotide sequence: TGTGCCAGCAGTTACCCAATAGCGGGGGGGTTTAAAGAGACCCAGTACTTC.